This T cell receptor (beta chain) was documented in a study of blood T cell repertoires in COVID-19. The wider study: In each case, the material was cDNA or gDNA derived from T cells, B-cell-depleted T cells, or PBMCs.

Assay used: immunoSEQ multiplex PCR; TCRdb lists only in-frame clones, some missing. The sample has 75,000 to 85,000 clones; 88% are singletons. The CDR3 runs 13 residues. Germline CDR1 and CDR2: SEHNR and FQNEAQ (reference sequence). V dropped 6 bases and J dropped 8 bases, with 13 bases sitting between them. The sequence was obtained from a human donor in a cohort sampled during active COVID-19. The specimen was peripheral blood. The rearrangement links TRBV7-9 to TRBJ2-2, with D possibly being TRBD1 (5 bases). In DNA form, the CDR3 reads TGTGCCAGCAGTTCAACACAGGCGGGGGAGCTGTTTTTT. Protein product: CASSSTQAGELFF.